This T cell receptor (beta chain) was recorded in a study of T cell responses to AZD1222 COVID-19 vaccine. The V end was cut by 0 bases, the J end by 7 bases, with 23 bases between. CDR1 is SGDLS and CDR2 is YYNGEE in the germline V gene. The CDR3 totals 18 residues. The data were produced by immunoSEQ multiplex PCR, yet TCRdb's version contains in-frame clones alone and is incomplete. The table includes about 130,000 clones, roughly 89% detected once. The V call is TRBV9, the J call TRBJ2-1; D may match TRBD1 or TRBD2 (7 bases each). The sequenced sample was peripheral blood, obtained 28 days after the second AZD1222 dose. The sequence came from an adult who received the AZD1222 COVID-19 vaccine. The CDR3 loop is CASSVEVGGGGIKNEQFF. CDR3 DNA sequence: TGTGCCAGCAGCGTAGAGGTGGGAGGGGGCGGAATAAAAAATGAGCAGTTCTTC.